These 18 T cell receptor beta chains share one sample of origin, sequenced in a study of blood T cell repertoires in COVID-19. Generated by immunoSEQ multiplex PCR, the TCRdb table keeps only in-frame clones and is missing some. The data hold hundreds of thousands of clones, with about 87% observed a single time. The sequenced sample was peripheral blood. These TCRs come from a woman aged 45-65 years with COVID-19, enrolled during active disease.

CDR3 in DNA: TGTGCCAGCAGCCCCCGGAGCGTGTTCCCCTCTGGAAACACCATATATTTT. Amino acids: CASSPRSVFPSGNTIYF. The rearrangement joins TRBV9 to TRBJ1-3; D remains unclear. The CDR3 contains 17 residues. Trimming stripped 4 bases from V and 0 bases from J, with 17 bases between. Per the germline V gene, CDR1 is SGDLS and CDR2 is YYNGEE. Full variable domain (missing parts from reference TRBV9 and TRBJ1-3): DSGVTQTPKHLITATGQRVTLRCSPRSGDLSVYWYQQSLDQGLQFLIQYYNGEERAKGNILERFSAQQFPDLHSELNLSSLELGDSALYFCASSPRSVFPSGNTIYFGEGSWLTVV.

The genes are TRBV19 and TRBJ2-7; tentatively, D is TRBD1 (6 bases). The CDR3 is 18 residues long. With 4 bases removed from V and 2 bases from J, the gap between germline ends came to 24 bases. The germline V gene has CDR1 LNHDA and CDR2 SQIVND (reference sequence). The CDR3 protein is CASSNRQAFGGNPYEQYF. The CDR3 nucleotides are TGTGCCAGTAGTAATAGACAGGCGTTCGGCGGTAACCCCTACGAGCAGTACTTC.

The V call is TRBV6-1, the J call TRBJ2-3; D may be TRBD1 (6 bases). Germline loops: CDR1 MNHNS, CDR2 SASEGT. V lost 3 bases and J 3 bases, leaving 7 bases between the germline ends. CDR3 length: 13 residues. The CDR3 loop is CASSDDRTDTQYF. In DNA, the CDR3 is TGTGCCAGCAGTGACGACAGGACAGATACGCAGTATTTT.

The sample holds one count of this clone. This chain joins TRBV19 and TRBJ1-1; 10 bases line up with TRBD1. V lost 10 bases and J lost 8; bases outside the gene matches: 13. Germline values: CDR1 LNHDA, CDR2 SQIVND (reference sequence). The CDR3 spans 14 residues. CDR3 sequence: CATRTGGSGLEAFF. CDR3 coding DNA: TGTGCCACTAGGACAGGGGGTTCTGGGTTGGAAGCTTTCTTT.

V usage is TRBV6-2 or TRBV6-3 and J usage is TRBJ2-7; possibly TRBD1 for D (6 bases). The CDR3 contains 14 residues. The germline gives CDR1 MNHEY, CDR2 SVGEGT. V lost 2 bases, J lost 2 bases, and 10 bases lay in between. CDR3 sequence: CASSYATGAYEQYF. The CDR3 DNA follows: TGTGCCAGCAGTTACGCGACAGGAGCCTACGAGCAGTACTTC.

This clone was counted a few times. The V and J genes are TRBV7-2 and TRBJ2-3; no clear D. The CDR3 has 14 amino acids. Per the germline V gene, CDR1 is SGHTA and CDR2 is FQGNSA. Trimming pared 2 bases from V and 3 bases from J, leaving 9 bases between. The CDR3: CASSLLGETDTQYF. The CDR3 nucleotides are TGTGCCAGCAGCTTACTCGGTGAAACAGATACGCAGTATTTT.

The chain is built from TRBV9 and TRBJ2-1; D not certain. CDR1 is SGDLS, CDR2 YYNGEE, per germline. V was cut by 4 bases and J by 7 bases, with 9 bases left in between. The CDR3 has 12 amino acids. The CDR3 DNA reads TGTGCCAGCAGCTCGGGTCGTAATGAGCAGTTCTTC. Amino acids: CASSSGRNEQFF.

The chain carries TRBV7-9 and TRBJ1-3, with unresolved D. The germline CDR1 and CDR2 sequences are SEHNR and FQNEAQ (reference sequence). The CDR3 contains 14 residues. The V gene lost 6 bases and the J gene lost 1 base, with 10 bases spanning the gap. The CDR3: CASRRSRSGNTIYF. The CDR3, as DNA: TGTGCCAGCAGGAGGTCCAGATCTGGAAACACCATATATTTT.

The chain recombines TRBV30 with TRBJ1-1, with a possible D match to TRBD1 (5 bases). Between the trimmed V and J ends, which lost 1 base and 5 bases, there was a span of 14 bases. Germline V gives CDR1 GTSNPN, CDR2 SVGIG (reference sequence). CDR3 length: 14 amino acids. The CDR3 loop is CAWSGQFYGTEAFF. In nucleotides, the CDR3 is TGTGCCTGGAGTGGACAGTTTTATGGGACTGAAGCTTTCTTT.

To note about this clone: At the DNA level, this CDR3 is encoded by other sequences in the same sample as well. The rearrangement uses TRBV18 and TRBJ1-1; no clear D. Germline assignment: CDR1 KGHSH and CDR2 LQKENI. Trimming removed 2 bases from V and 3 bases from J, with 7 bases in between. The CDR3 totals 13 residues. The CDR3 bases are TGTGCCAGCTCACCATCGGGAGACACTGAAGCTTTCTTT. This sequence encodes CASSPSGDTEAFF.

A few counts support this clone. The chain couples TRBV7-7 to TRBJ2-2, with 12 bases identical to TRBD2. The CDR3 extends over 20 amino acids. Germline CDR1 reads SSHAT; CDR2 reads FNYEAQ (reference sequence). The ends lost 5 bases at V and 1 base at J; junction bases unmatched: 14. The CDR3 DNA is TGTGCCAGCAGCCCTACTCCTAGCGGGGGGGCCTGGGGGAACACCGGGGAGCTGTTTTTT. It codes for CASSPTPSGGAWGNTGELFF.

A remark on this clone: This sample also contains other DNA sequences that code for the same CDR3. This chain links TRBV5-1 with TRBJ2-1; 7 positions match TRBD1. This CDR3 comprises 15 residues. Germline loops: CDR1 SGHRS, CDR2 YFSETQ. V trimming: 0 bases; J trimming: 3 bases; junction bases outside the gene matches: 3. The DNA of the CDR3 is TGCGCCAGCAGCTTGGAAGGGGGCAGCTACAATGAGCAGTTCTTC. Its protein product is CASSLEGGSYNEQFF.

This clone has more than one count but fewer than ten. This rearrangement joins TRBV5-4 to TRBJ1-1, with 8 bases fitting TRBD1. Trimming took 4 bases from V and 5 from J; bases not matched to a gene: 13. This CDR3 spans 16 amino acids. CDR1 is SGHNT and CDR2 is YYREEE in the germline V gene (reference sequence). The CDR3, as DNA: TGTGCCAGCAGCCGCGGCCCGACAGGGGAATTTACTGAAGCTTTCTTT. This codes for CASSRGPTGEFTEAFF.

The chain combines TRBV3-1 (or the pseudogene TRBV3-2) with TRBJ1-2; D may be TRBD1 (6 bases). V was cut by 5 bases and J by 8 bases, with 18 bases left in between. Per the germline V gene, CDR1 is LGHDT and CDR2 is YNNKEL (reference sequence). This CDR3 contains 14 residues. The CDR3 sequence: CASSESGGLKGYTF. The CDR3 DNA reads as TGTGCCAGCAGCGAAAGCGGGGGGCTGAAGGGCTACACCTTC.

V gene TRBV6-1 combines with J gene TRBJ2-3; possibly TRBD2 for D (5 bases). CDR1 MNHNS and CDR2 SASEGT come from the germline V gene. The CDR3 sequence is 15 residues long. Deletions cut 3 bases from V and 1 base from J, with 11 bases between. The DNA of the CDR3 is TGTGCCAGCAGTGAGCGACGGGGTGGCACAGATACGCAGTATTTT. Its translation: CASSERRGGTDTQYF.

The chain combines TRBV19 with TRBJ1-4; TRBD1 is a possible D gene (6 bases). Trimming left V 5 bases short and J 7 bases short, with 14 bases between. CDR1 is LNHDA, CDR2 SQIVND, per germline (reference sequence). The CDR3 runs to 14 residues. The DNA for the CDR3 is TGTGCCAGTAGTTGGGGGGGCCTGGGTGAAAAACTGTTTTTT. It yields the protein CASSWGGLGEKLFF.

This chain connects TRBV7-3 to TRBJ2-3; 9 positions match TRBD2. The CDR3 spans 16 residues. V shed 2 bases, J shed 1 base, and the junction held 4 bases outside the gene matches. The germline CDR1 and CDR2 sequences are SGHTA and FQGTGA. CDR3 nucleotides: TGTGCCAGCAGCTTAGGGTTAGCGGGGGGCACAGATACGCAGTATTTT. Residues: CASSLGLAGGTDTQYF.

V is TRBV19 and J is TRBJ2-2; 8 nucleotides match TRBD1. Germline CDR1 is LNHDA and CDR2 is SQIVND (reference sequence). This CDR3 contains 14 residues. Trimming removed 6 bases from V and 6 bases from J; junction bases left unmatched: 6. The CDR3 nucleotides read TGTGCCAGTAGGTTAGACAGGGGCGCCGGGGAGCTGTTTTTT. Translation: CASRLDRGAGELFF.